The 7 T cell receptor beta chains below were found in one sample sequenced in a study of T cells in Graves' hyperthyroidism and ophthalmopathy. RNA transcripts yielded amplified TCR beta CDR3 regions. Researchers ran a first-round RT-PCR on the TCR CDR3 using the HTBI primer set. MiXCR, applied by TCRdb to the multiplex PCR reads, yields one record per CDR3 protein. Of 660,000 or so distinct CDR3 sequences in the sample, around 21% were seen once. Sample: blood. The source is a man under 40 with Graves' ophthalmopathy.

This clonotype was found many times. The V gene is TRBV12-3 or TRBV12-4, the J gene TRBJ1-5; D not certain. V was clipped by 2 bases and J by 2 bases, with 7 bases between them. CDR3 length: 14 amino acids. The CDR3 here is CASSLTVGNQPQHF. CDR3 sequence (DNA): TGTGCCAGCAGTTTAACGGTCGGCAATCAGCCCCAGCATTTT.

This clonotype has ten or more counts. This sequence joins TRBV3-1 and TRBJ1-1; D is possibly TRBD1 (6 bases). The CDR3 consists of 14 residues. The germline V gene has CDR1 LGHDT and CDR2 YNNKEL (reference sequence). Trimming pared 1 base from V and 1 base from J, leaving 7 bases between. The CDR3 protein is CASSQGGANTEAFF. CDR3 bases: TGTGCCAGCAGCCAAGGGGGGGCGAACACTGAAGCTTTCTTT.

The V call is TRBV28, the J call TRBJ1-4; 12 nucleotides agree with TRBD1. Germline trimming cut 3 bases from V and 4 bases from J; bases unmatched to any gene: 6. This CDR3 is built from 17 residues. Looked up from germline, CDR1 is MDHEN and CDR2 is SYDVKM. The CDR3 loop is CASSFRDRGLFNEKLFF. The CDR3 bases are TGTGCCAGCAGTTTCCGGGACAGGGGGCTCTTTAATGAAAAACTGTTTTTT.

This clonotype turned up a few times. The chain combines TRBV28 with TRBJ2-7, with D uncertain. Trimming took 3 bases from V and 6 from J, leaving 6 bases between them. The CDR3 spans 11 residues. Germline loops: CDR1 MDHEN, CDR2 SYDVKM. The CDR3 region is CASSFNTEQYF. CDR3 DNA sequence: TGTGCCAGCAGTTTCAATACCGAGCAGTACTTC.

The table lists this clonotype with many counts. The V gene is TRBV24-1, the J gene TRBJ2-3; 12 bases are shared with TRBD2. CDR3 length: 19 residues. The germline gives CDR1 KGHDR, CDR2 SFDVKD. Trimming at V came to 0 bases and at J to 2 bases, leaving 8 bases not matched to a gene. Here the CDR3 reads CATSDLHMTSGRLTDTQYF. In DNA form, the CDR3 reads TGTGCCACCAGTGATTTGCATATGACTAGCGGGAGACTCACAGATACGCAGTATTTT.

V is TRBV5-6 and J is TRBJ1-5; D unclear. Germline CDR1 and CDR2: SGHDT and YYEEEE. The V end was cut by 5 bases, the J end by 5 bases, with 11 bases between. This CDR3 comprises 13 residues. CDR3 region: CASSPGRHQPQHF. DNA for the CDR3: TGTGCCAGCAGTCCGGGGAGGCATCAGCCCCAGCATTTT.

This clonotype was counted a few times. This chain uses TRBV10-3 with TRBJ1-4, with D hard to call. The CDR3 is 15 amino acids. V was trimmed by 0 bases and J by 3 bases, leaving 8 bases between them. CDR1 is ENHRY, CDR2 SYGVKD, per germline. CDR3 residues: CAISESKGSNEKLFF. The CDR3 DNA sequence: TGTGCCATCAGTGAGTCGAAAGGGTCTAATGAAAAACTGTTTTTT.